This T cell receptor (beta chain) was captured in a study of cytomegalovirus exposure and HLA in healthy donors (dated by TCRdb to 2017 to 2019). The study in broad terms: An earlier analysis of several hundred of the donors reported 250 to 300 Gb of sequence data and roughly 110 million unique TCR beta sequences from 150 million to 200 million T cells. An early release that covered about 600 HLA-typed donors contained approximately 320 gigabases of sequencing data and tens of millions of unique TCR sequences. The genetic ancestry cluster associated with self-reported Caucasian donors included approximately 85% of the roughly 400 genotyped donors. The study aimed to test whether cataloging public T cell receptors could reveal signatures of past pathogen exposure. Using immunosequencing, the study profiled T cell repertoires from 666 subjects and related those repertoires to cytomegalovirus serostatus. A separate validation cohort of 100 to 150 different subjects was used in addition to the approximately 610-subject first cohort. To predict cytomegalovirus infection status, the study combined high-throughput TCR immunosequencing, statistical association of individual TCRs with disease status, and machine learning. To study patterns of TCR occurrence, a later analysis re-analyzed previously published TCR beta repertoires from 700 or so donors and added high-resolution HLA genotyping. The later analysis used no new phenotypic data to find candidate immune exposures, relying instead on TCR beta sequences and their occurrence across donors. To decide whether each TCR beta V gene segment behaved as functional or pseudogenic, an earlier analysis of approximately 590 of the donors relied on high-throughput TCR beta sequencing. Donor age, sex, ethnicity and CMV serostatus were collected together with the repertoire data. Genome-wide SNP genotypes for about 60% of the roughly 670 donors were used in a later genetic analysis, which treated that subset as a discovery cohort. All discovery cohort repertoires had been generated using a single sequencing platform. Class I and class II HLA loci were covered by the typing at four-digit resolution. The number of typed donors differed by locus: about 620-630 for A, B, C, DRB1 and DQB1; approximately 530 for DQA1; approximately 610 for DPA1; and about 450 for DPB1. Four to six DR-DQ haplotypes were handled as single units for association and clustering, since linkage in the cohort was strong. Among some 410 genotyped donors of the cohort, an average of roughly 230,000 unique TCR beta nucleotide sequences was sequenced per donor, of which 15% to 20% were non-productive. What the research found in general, with its limitations: Compared with equally common non-associated chains, HLA-associated TCR beta chains in a later analysis were more clonally expanded and had lower generation probabilities. In a later genetic analysis, fewer N-insertions in productive TCRs were reported among donors in an Asian-associated ancestry cluster than the roughly 640-donor mean. The cohort was sequenced for TCR beta chains only, and without alpha or paired-chain data the features that could be detected were limited. While some public TCRs were present in many individuals, most TCR sequences turned up only very rarely across donors. Linkage disequilibrium might explain the correlated functional status among segregating V segments, but an unknown experimental factor could not be excluded. A few of the identified cytomegalovirus-associated TCR beta chains were confirmed in vitro to be specific for cytomegalovirus antigens. The 87-base-pair reads could not distinguish some IMGT-functional V segments, including TRBV6-2 and TRBV6-3, so those segments were excluded. According to a later analysis, most CMV-associated TCR beta chains appeared to be HLA-restricted, and the HLA associations seemed to be driven largely by CMV exposure. Because HLA typing was unavailable for some donors at each locus, only the typed subset was used in association tests. The earlier analysis of 587 of the donors excluded roughly 16 rarely observed V segments, including chromosome 9 orphons, because counts were too low. The presence/absence analyses assumed that sequencing depth was roughly uniform across donors, and that assumption may not be true. A group of highly shared sequence variants was considered likely to be a technical artifact of the sequencing pipeline. According to a later analysis, parvovirus B19, influenza, CMV and Epstein-Barr virus appeared linked to several top co-occurrence clusters. It was suggested by the authors that the approach could potentially be generalized to other disease states and immunological phenotypes. Broadly in line with IMGT annotations, most TCR beta V segments showed up in productive rearrangements about 87% or about 30% of the time in an earlier analysis of 587 of the donors. A further reported finding was that TCR beta sequences accurately predicted the HLA-A and HLA-B alleles for most subjects in the first cohort. When HLA alleles, especially DR and DQ, strongly co-occurred, TCR associations were difficult to assign to individual alleles. A total of 150 or so TCR beta chains were listed by the study as associated with cytomegalovirus. The only immune exposure information available for the cohort was CMV serostatus. Cytomegalovirus status was reported to be diagnosed by the classifier with high specificity and sensitivity in both the original and validation cohorts. V-gene and J-gene trimming of TCR beta chains was associated with a missense DCLRE1C variant in a later genetic analysis, and the association was replicated in an independent cohort. At a false discovery rate of 0.05, a later analysis linked 15,000 to 20,000 TCR beta sequences to specific HLA alleles. In a later analysis, the rate of TCR association differed among HLA loci, with DRB1 alleles having the most associated TCRs and HLA-C alleles having the fewest.

The method was the immunoSEQ multiplex PCR assay. A mixture of 60 forward primers for TCR Vbeta segments and 13 reverse primers for TCR Jbeta segments was used in the multiplex PCR. The CDR3 region of rearranged TCR beta genes was amplified from genomic DNA with a multiplex PCR assay. The Illumina HiSeq System was used to sequence the amplified TCR beta libraries as 87-base-pair reads. Concerning the study's data processing: Across the 700 or so repertoires, a later analysis counted about 81 million unique TCR beta chains, 9.5 million to 12 million of which were shared by at least two donors. To remove PCR and sequencing errors, raw reads were error-corrected and collapsed into unique sequences using a nearest-neighbor algorithm that merged closely related sequences. To assign V, D and J gene segments, CDR3 sequences were aligned to IMGT reference sequences. For a sequence to be retained, at least a six-nucleotide match to both a V gene segment and a J gene segment was required. Rearrangements were classified as productive when the CDR3 lacked stop codons and remained in frame with V and J, and all other rearrangements were classified as non-productive. CDR3 was defined according to IMGT convention as the region running from the second conserved V-encoded cysteine to the conserved J-encoded phenylalanine. In an earlier analysis of 500 to 650 of the donors, sequences lacking an unambiguous match to a single V gene segment were excluded. An earlier analysis of almost 600 of the donors classified V segments as functional when productive rearrangements were above 56.7% and as segregating when the standard deviation between donors was above 5%. A statistical classification framework was built for diagnosing cytomegalovirus status from the catalog of TCR beta chain sequences. V and J gene assignment, in a later analysis, came from comparing TCR nucleotide sequences with IMGT/GENE-DB human TR gene sequences. The TCRdist pipeline was used in a later analysis to assign CDR3 sequences and most-parsimonious VDJ recombination scenarios. A later analysis defined each TCR beta chain by its CDR3 amino acid sequence plus V-gene family, and excluded reads lacking a unique V-gene family. In a later analysis, around 650 highly shared, low-generation-probability nucleotide sequences were removed to address suspected cross-contamination and a sequencing artifact. In a later analysis, a clonal expansion index was calculated for each public chain from normalized within-repertoire ranks of inferred template counts. Generation probabilities in a later analysis came from a VDJ recombination model fitted to out-of-frame rearrangements, and those results were checked against IGoR. Hypergeometric tests were used in a later analysis to score TCR-TCR, TCR-HLA and TCR-CMV co-occurrence, with a repertoire-size bias correction applied to the TCR pairs. To estimate false discovery rates, a later analysis permuted the HLA or CMV assignments 20 times. A later analysis grouped co-occurring TCRs with DBSCAN, adding TCRdist sequence similarity when clustering within HLA-allele-positive subsets. Co-occurrence clustering excluded repertoires with fewer than 30,000 or more than 120,000 public chains, plus five with anomalous nucleotide sharing. Here the immuneACCESS table is served through TCRdb, limited to in-frame sequences with V and J called. Missing clones are a known gap in these copies; in checked studies unresolved V genes cover under half, and the rest lacks a known reason. That table furnishes V, J and clone size, whereas the DNA furnished D and trimming. The sample yields fewer than 250,000 clones; roughly 77% were counted once. The ten top clones hold around 0.42% of the sample.

The cohort was made up of 650 to 700 healthy bone marrow donors. All cohort members were sampled while nominally healthy, although unrecorded immune exposures were likely present. The donor was CMV seropositive and was included in the group of 250 to 300 seropositive cohort members. A peripheral blood sample was provided by each donor, and peripheral blood mononuclear cells were used for TCR beta sequencing. Genomic DNA extraction from the blood cell samples was performed with the Qiagen DNeasy Blood Extraction Kit. CDR1 and CDR2 were assigned from the germline V gene as SGHAT and FQNNGV. Ends trimmed: V by 3 bases, J by 6 bases; bases unmatched to a gene: 9. The CDR3, from cysteine to phenylalanine, totals 18 residues. Of all the DNA, just the CDR3 is kept, 54 bases in frame from base 1. Turning to this clone: The antigen it binds to is not known. Per-base quality was not reported, and no clone a single base away is much larger than it.

This TCR came from a male donor in good health and CMV-seropositive. Sequencing was carried out using PBMCs. Recombination linked TRBV11-2 to TRBJ2-1, with 15 junctional bases fitting TRBD2. The CDR3 in this case is CASSFGTSGGRVLNEQFF. The DNA sequence is as follows: TGTGCCAGCAGCTTTGGGACTAGCGGGGGGAGGGTGCTCAATGAGCAGTTCTTC. Here the CDR3 is joined to the reference TRBV11-2 and TRBJ2-1 genes, and the full variable domain is: EAGVAQSPRYKIIEKRQSVAFWCNPISGHATLYWYQQILGQGPKLLIQFQNNGVVDDSQLPKDRFSAERLKGVDSTLKIQPAKLEDSAVYLCASSFGTSGGRVLNEQFFGPGTRLTVL.